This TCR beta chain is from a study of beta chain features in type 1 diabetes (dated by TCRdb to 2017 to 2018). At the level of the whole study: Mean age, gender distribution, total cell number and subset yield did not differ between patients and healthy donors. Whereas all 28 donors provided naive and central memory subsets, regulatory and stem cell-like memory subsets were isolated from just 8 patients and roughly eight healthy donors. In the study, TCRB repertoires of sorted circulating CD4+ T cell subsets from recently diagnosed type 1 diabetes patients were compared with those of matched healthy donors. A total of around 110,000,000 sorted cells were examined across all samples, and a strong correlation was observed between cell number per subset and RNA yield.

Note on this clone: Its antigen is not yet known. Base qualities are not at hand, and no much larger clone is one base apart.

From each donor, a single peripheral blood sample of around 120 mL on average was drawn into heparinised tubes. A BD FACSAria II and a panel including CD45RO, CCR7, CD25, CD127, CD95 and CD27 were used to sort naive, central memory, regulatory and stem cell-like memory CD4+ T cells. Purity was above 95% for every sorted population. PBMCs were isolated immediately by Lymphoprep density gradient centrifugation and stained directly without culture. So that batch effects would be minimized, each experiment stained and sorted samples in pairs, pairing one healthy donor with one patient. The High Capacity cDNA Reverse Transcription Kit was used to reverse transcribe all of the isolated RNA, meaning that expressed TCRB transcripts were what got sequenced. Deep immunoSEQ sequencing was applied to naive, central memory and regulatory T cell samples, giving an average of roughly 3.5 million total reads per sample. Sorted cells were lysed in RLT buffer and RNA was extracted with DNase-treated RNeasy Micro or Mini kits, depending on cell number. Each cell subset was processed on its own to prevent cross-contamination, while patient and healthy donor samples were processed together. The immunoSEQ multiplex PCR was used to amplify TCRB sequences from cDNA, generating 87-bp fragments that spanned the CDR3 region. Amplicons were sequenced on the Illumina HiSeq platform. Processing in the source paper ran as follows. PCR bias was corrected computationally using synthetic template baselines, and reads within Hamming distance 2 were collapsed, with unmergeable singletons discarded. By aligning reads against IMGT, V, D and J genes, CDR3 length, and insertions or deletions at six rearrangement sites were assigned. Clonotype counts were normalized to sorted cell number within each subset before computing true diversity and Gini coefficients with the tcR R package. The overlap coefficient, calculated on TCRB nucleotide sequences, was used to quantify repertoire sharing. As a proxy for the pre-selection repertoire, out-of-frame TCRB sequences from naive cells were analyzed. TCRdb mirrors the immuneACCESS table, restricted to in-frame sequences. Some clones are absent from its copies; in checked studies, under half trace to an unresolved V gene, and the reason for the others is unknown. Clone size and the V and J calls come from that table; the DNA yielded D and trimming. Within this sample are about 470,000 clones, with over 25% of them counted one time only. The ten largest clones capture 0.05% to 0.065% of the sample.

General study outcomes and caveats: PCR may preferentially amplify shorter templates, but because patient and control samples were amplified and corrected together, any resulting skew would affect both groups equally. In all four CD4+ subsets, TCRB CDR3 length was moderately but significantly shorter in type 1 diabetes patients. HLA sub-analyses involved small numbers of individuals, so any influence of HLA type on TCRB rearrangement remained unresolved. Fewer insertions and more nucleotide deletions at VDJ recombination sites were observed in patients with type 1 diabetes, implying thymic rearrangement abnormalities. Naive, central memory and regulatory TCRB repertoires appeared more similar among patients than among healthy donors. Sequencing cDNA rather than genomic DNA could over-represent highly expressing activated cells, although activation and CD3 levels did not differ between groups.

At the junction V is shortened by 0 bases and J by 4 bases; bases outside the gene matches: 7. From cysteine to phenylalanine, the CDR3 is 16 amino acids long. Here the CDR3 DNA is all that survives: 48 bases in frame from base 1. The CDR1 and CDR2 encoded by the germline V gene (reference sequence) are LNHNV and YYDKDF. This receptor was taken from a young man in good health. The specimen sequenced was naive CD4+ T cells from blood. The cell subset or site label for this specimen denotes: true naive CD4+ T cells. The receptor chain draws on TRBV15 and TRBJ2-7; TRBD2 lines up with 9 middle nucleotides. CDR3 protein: CATSRDMASGKYEQYF. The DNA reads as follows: TGTGCCACCAGCAGAGATATGGCTAGCGGGAAGTACGAGCAGTACTTC.